The rows below give T cell receptor beta chains drawn from one sample of a study of T-cell memory formation after mild COVID-19. TCRdb reanalysed the 5' RACE reads using MiXCR and keeps one entry per CDR3 protein. In the table there are a few hundred thousand distinct CDR3 sequences, about 22% of which are singletons. Sequencing input: PBMCs or a T cell subset sorted from them (not recorded which). Receptors originate from an adult woman who had mild COVID-19 (a few samples of this study predate the infection). Cell type and time point are not known. The CDR3 runs from the conserved cysteine through the conserved F or W. Each record gives: clone size, V gene, J gene, D gene, CDR3 protein, CDR3 DNA. A D gene is named only where the DNA matches it firmly. Part of the rows lack a size; the others show once, few, many or a class for expanded clones.

NA	TRBV12-3/TRBV12-4	TRBJ1-3	NA	CASLPDGNTIYF	TGTGCCAGCCTGCCTGACGGAAACACCATATATTTT
NA	TRBV20-1	TRBJ2-7	NA	CSASKAEDSYEQYF	TGCAGTGCTAGCAAGGCGGAAGATTCCTACGAGCAGTACTTC
NA	TRBV7-8	TRBJ1-5	NA	CASSLAGRGYQPQHF	TGTGCCAGCAGCTTAGCGGGTCGGGGGTATCAGCCCCAGCATTTT
NA	TRBV2	TRBJ2-1	TRBD2	CASSSGTSIYF	TGTGCCAGCAGTTCCGGGACTAGCATTTACTTC
NA	TRBV6-5	TRBJ2-7	NA	CATTPGPSSYEQYF	TGTGCCACTACACCGGGGCCCTCCTCCTACGAGCAGTACTTC
few	TRBV6-2/TRBV6-3	TRBJ2-1	NA	CASSYPRGLPLNEQFF	TGTGCCAGCAGCTACCCCCGGGGACTCCCCCTCAATGAGCAGTTCTTC
few	TRBV7-9	TRBJ2-3	NA	CASSKRGTDTQYF	TGTGCCAGCAGCAAGCGGGGCACAGATACGCAGTATTTT
few	TRBV6-5	TRBJ1-3	TRBD1	CASSPDRGYGNTIYF	TGTGCCAGCAGTCCGGACAGGGGGTATGGAAACACCATATATTTT
few	TRBV18	TRBJ2-7	NA	CASSPVQGGSYEQYF	TGTGCCAGCTCACCAGTCCAGGGTGGATCCTACGAGCAGTACTTC
few	TRBV6-2/TRBV6-3	TRBJ2-3	NA	CASSYKEGLRLPTDTQYF	TGTGCCAGCAGTTACAAGGAGGGACTTCGGCTACCCACAGATACGCAGTATTTT
NA	TRBV12-3/TRBV12-4	TRBJ2-1	NA	CASMEGDEQFF	TGTGCCAGCATGGAGGGCGATGAGCAGTTCTTC
NA	TRBV12-3/TRBV12-4	TRBJ2-7	NA	CASSLSNLGYEQYF	TGTGCCAGCAGTTTGAGTAATCTCGGGTACGAGCAGTACTTC
few	TRBV7-9	TRBJ2-2	NA	CASSPGQMNTGELFF	TGTGCCAGCAGCCCCGGACAGATGAACACCGGGGAGCTGTTTTTT
NA	TRBV2	TRBJ2-7	NA	CASSEWGAEYEQYF	TGTGCCAGCAGTGAATGGGGGGCCGAGTACGAGCAGTACTTC
few	TRBV7-2	TRBJ2-5	NA	CASSSPSAPQETQYF	TGTGCCAGCAGCTCTCCTAGCGCCCCGCAGGAGACCCAGTACTTC
NA	TRBV3-1	TRBJ2-3	TRBD2	CASSQGTSGLDTQYF	TGTGCCAGCAGCCAAGGGACTAGCGGGCTAGATACGCAGTATTTT
NA	TRBV15	TRBJ2-3	NA	CATSRARTDTQYF	TGTGCCACCAGCAGAGCACGAACAGATACGCAGTATTTT
NA	TRBV12-3/TRBV12-4	TRBJ1-3	NA	CASNRGLTSGNTIYF	TGTGCCAGCAACCGGGGACTGACCTCTGGAAACACCATATATTTT
NA	TRBV4-3	TRBJ2-2	TRBD1	CASSQVPAGGNTGELFF	TGCGCCAGCAGCCAGGTCCCGGCAGGGGGGAACACCGGGGAGCTGTTTTTT
many	TRBV15	TRBJ2-3	TRBD1	CATSSRNRGTDTQYF	TGTGCCACCAGCAGTCGCAACAGGGGAACAGATACGCAGTATTTT
few	TRBV6-2/TRBV6-3	TRBJ2-3	NA	CASSYSISGDHTDTQYF	TGTGCCAGCAGTTACTCGATTAGCGGAGACCACACAGATACGCAGTATTTT
NA	TRBV6-2/TRBV6-3	TRBJ2-5	TRBD2	CASSYSSPRGDRETQYF	TGTGCCAGCAGTTACTCTAGCCCGCGGGGGGATCGAGAGACCCAGTACTTC